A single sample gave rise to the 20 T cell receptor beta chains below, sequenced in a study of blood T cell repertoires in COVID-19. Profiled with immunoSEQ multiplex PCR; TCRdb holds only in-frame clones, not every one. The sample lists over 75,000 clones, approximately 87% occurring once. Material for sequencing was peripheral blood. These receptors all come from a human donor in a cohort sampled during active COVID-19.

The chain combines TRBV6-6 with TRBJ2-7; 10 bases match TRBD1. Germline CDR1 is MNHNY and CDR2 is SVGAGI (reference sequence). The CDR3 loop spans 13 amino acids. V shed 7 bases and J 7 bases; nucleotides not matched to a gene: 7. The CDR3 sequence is CASNRQGAGEQYF. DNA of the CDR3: TGTGCCAGCAACCGACAGGGGGCCGGAGAGCAGTACTTC.

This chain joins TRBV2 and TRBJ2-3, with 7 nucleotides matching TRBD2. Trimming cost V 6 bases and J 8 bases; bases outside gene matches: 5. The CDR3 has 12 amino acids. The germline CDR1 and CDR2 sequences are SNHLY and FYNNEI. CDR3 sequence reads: CASSGLDTTQYF. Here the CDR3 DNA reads TGTGCCAGCAGCGGACTAGACACTACGCAGTATTTT.

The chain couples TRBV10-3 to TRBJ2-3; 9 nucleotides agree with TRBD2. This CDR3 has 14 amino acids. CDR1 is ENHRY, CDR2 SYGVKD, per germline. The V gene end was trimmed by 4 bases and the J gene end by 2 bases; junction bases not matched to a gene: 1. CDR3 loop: CAISVAGDTDTQYF. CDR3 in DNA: TGTGCCATCAGTGTAGCGGGGGACACAGATACGCAGTATTTT.

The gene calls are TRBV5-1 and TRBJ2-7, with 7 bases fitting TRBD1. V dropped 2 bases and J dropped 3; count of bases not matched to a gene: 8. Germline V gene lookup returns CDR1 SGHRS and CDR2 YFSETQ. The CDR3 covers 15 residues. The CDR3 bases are TGCGCCAGCAGCTTTTCCTTGACAGGGAACTACGAGCAGTACTTC. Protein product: CASSFSLTGNYEQYF.

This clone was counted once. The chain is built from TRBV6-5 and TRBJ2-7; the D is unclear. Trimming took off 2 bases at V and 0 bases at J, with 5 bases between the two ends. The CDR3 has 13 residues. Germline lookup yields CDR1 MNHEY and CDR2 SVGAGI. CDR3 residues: CASSYTDSYEQYF. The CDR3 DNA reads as TGTGCCAGCAGTTACACAGACTCCTACGAGCAGTACTTC.

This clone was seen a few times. This CDR3 is CASSLAAGSYEQYF. The CDR3 nucleotides are TGTGCCAGCAGCTTAGCCGCAGGCTCCTACGAGCAGTACTTC. The chain has TRBV7-6 and TRBJ2-7; D gene uncertain. Germline V gene lookup returns CDR1 SGHVS and CDR2 FNYEAQ. The CDR3 runs to 14 residues. Trimming took off 0 bases at V and 0 bases at J, with 6 bases between the two ends. Drawing the rest from reference TRBV7-6 and TRBJ2-7, the complete variable domain is GAGVSQSPRYKVTKRGQDVALRCDPISGHVSLYWYRQALGQGPEFLTYFNYEAQQDKSGLPNDRFSAERPEGSISTLTIQRTEQRDSAMYRCASSLAAGSYEQYFGPGTRLTVT.

CDR3 sequence: CASSQAGTGNYEQYF. CDR3 DNA sequence: TGCGCCAGCAGCCAGGCCGGGACAGGGAACTACGAGCAGTACTTC. The gene calls are TRBV4-1 and TRBJ2-7; 9 nucleotides match TRBD1. The germline CDR1 and CDR2 sequences are MGHRA and YSYEKL. V shed 3 bases, J shed 3 bases, and the junction held 6 bases outside the gene matches. The CDR3 consists of 15 residues.

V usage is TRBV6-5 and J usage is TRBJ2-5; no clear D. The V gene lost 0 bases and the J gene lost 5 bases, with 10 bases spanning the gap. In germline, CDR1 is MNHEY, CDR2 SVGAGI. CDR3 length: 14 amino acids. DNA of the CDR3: TGTGCCAGCAGTTACTCAAGGCGCGGCGAGACCCAGTACTTC. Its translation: CASSYSRRGETQYF.

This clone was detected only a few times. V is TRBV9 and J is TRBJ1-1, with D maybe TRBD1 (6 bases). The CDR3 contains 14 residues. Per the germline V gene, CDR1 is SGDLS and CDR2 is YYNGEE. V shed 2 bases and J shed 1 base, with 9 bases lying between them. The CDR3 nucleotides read TGTGCCAGCAGCGTCGGACAGTGGAACACTGAAGCTTTCTTT. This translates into CASSVGQWNTEAFF.

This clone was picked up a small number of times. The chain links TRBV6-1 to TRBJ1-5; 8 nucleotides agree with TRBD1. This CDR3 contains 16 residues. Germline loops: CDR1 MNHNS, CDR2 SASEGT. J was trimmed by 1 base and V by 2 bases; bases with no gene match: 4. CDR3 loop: CASSERWTGSNQPQHF. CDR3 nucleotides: TGTGCCAGCAGTGAAAGATGGACAGGGAGCAATCAGCCCCAGCATTTT.

The DNA of the CDR3 is TGTGCCTGCCAAGGTGAGGGATTAACTGAAGCTTTCTTT. Protein sequence: CACQGEGLTEAFF. This chain links TRBV2 with TRBJ1-1; D gene unclear. Trimming took 11 bases from V and 5 from J, leaving 18 bases between them. CDR3 size: 13 residues. Germline CDR1 SNHLY, CDR2 FYNNEI.

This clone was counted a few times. The CDR3 coding sequence is TGTGCCAGCAAATCCCCGGGACAGGTTAATGAAAAACTGTTTTTT. It translates to CASKSPGQVNEKLFF. The genes are TRBV19 and TRBJ1-4; 8 bases align to TRBD1. Germline CDR1 and CDR2: LNHDA and SQIVND (reference sequence). Trimming removed 9 bases from V and 4 bases from J; junction bases left unmatched: 10. CDR3 length equals 15 residues.

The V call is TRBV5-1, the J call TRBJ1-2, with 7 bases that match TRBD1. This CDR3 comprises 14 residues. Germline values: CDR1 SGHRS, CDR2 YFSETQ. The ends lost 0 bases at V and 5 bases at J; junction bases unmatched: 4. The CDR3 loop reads CASSLGDRGYGYTF. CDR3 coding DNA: TGCGCCAGCAGCTTGGGGGACAGAGGGTATGGCTACACCTTC.

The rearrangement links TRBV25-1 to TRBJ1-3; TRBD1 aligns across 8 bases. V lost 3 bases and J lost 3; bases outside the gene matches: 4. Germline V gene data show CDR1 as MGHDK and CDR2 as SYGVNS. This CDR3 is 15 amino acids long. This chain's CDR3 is CASSDQGQVGNTIYF. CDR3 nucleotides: TGTGCCAGCAGTGACCAGGGACAGGTTGGAAACACCATATATTTT.

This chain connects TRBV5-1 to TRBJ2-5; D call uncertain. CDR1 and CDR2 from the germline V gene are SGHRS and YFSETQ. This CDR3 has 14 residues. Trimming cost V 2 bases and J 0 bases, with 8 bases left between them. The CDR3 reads CASSFPGNQETQYF. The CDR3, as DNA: TGCGCCAGCAGCTTCCCGGGTAACCAAGAGACCCAGTACTTC.

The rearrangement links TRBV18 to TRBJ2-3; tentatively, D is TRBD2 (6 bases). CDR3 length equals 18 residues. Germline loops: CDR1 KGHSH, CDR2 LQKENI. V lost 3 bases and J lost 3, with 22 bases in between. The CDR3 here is CASSPRASGSGETDTQYF. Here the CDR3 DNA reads TGTGCCAGCTCACCTCGAGCTTCCGGGAGTGGGGAAACAGATACGCAGTATTTT. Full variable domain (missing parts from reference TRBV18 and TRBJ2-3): NAGVMQNPRHLVRRRGQEARLRCSPMKGHSHVYWYRQLPEEGLKFMVYLQKENIIDESGMPKERFSAEFPKEGPSILRIQQVVRGDSAAYFCASSPRASGSGETDTQYFGPGTRLTVL.

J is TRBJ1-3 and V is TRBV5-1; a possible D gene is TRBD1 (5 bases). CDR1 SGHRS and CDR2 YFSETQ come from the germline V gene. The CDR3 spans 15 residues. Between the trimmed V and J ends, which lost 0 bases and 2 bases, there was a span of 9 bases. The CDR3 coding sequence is TGCGCCAGCAGCTTGGGGCCAGGGACTGGAAACACCATATATTTT. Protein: CASSLGPGTGNTIYF.

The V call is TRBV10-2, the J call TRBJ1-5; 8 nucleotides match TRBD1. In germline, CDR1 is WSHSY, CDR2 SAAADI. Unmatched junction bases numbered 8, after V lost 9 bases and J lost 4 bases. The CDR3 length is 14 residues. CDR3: CASWKGQENQPQHF. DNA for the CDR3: TGCGCCAGTTGGAAGGGACAGGAAAATCAGCCCCAGCATTTT.

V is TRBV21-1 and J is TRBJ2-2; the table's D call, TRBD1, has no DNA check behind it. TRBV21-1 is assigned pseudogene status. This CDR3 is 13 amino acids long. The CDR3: CASSTRGLGELFF. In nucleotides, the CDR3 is TGTGCCAGCAGCACCAGGGGCCTCGGGGAGCTGTTTTTT.

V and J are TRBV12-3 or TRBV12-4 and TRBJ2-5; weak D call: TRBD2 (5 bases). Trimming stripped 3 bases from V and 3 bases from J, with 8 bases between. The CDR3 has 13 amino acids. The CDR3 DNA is TGTGCCAGCAGTTTTCGGGGTGAAGAGACCCAGTACTTC. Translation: CASSFRGEETQYF.